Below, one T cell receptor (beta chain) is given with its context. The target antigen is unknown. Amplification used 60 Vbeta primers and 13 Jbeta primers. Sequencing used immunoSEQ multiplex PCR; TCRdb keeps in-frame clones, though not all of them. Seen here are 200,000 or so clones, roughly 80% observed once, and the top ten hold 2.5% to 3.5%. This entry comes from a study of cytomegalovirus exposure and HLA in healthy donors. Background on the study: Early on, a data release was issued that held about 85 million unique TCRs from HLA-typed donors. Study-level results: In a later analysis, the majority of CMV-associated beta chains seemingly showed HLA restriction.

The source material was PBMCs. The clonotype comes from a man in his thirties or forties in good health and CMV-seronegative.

In DNA, the CDR3 is TGTGCCAGCAGCCCCCGGTTGAGCACAGATACGCAGTATTTT. Translating gives CASSPRLSTDTQYF. The rearrangement joins TRBV9 to TRBJ2-3; D not resolved. CDR3 length equals 14 residues. Germline CDR1 SGDLS, CDR2 YYNGEE. The V end was cut by 4 bases, the J end by 0 bases, with 9 bases between.